This entry concerns a single T cell receptor (beta chain). Additional DNA sequences in this sample encode the identical CDR3. The data derive from a study of shared clonotypes between healthy human individuals. The V gene's germline CDR1 is SGHRS and CDR2 YFSETQ. The germline V and J ends were trimmed by 0 bases and 1 base, with 3 bases remaining between them. CDR3 length: 13 amino acids. Replicate PCRs for unsorted PBMC used 300 ng DNA (around 30,000 T cell genomes). Generated by immunoSEQ multiplex PCR, the TCRdb table keeps only in-frame clones and is missing some. Of fewer than 500,000 clones listed, 60% to 80% were seen once; the top ten hold roughly an eighth. The donor cohort consisted entirely of Caucasian adults residing in Nashville, Tennessee. Unsorted samples used 85 million to 90 million PBMCs for genomic DNA.

This TCR derives from a woman aged 40 to 55 in good health. Some clones in this sample may be carry-over from other donors' samples. Sequenced input: PBMCs. The V call is TRBV5-1, the J call TRBJ2-3; no clear D gene. The CDR3 nucleotides read TGCGCCAGCAGCTTGGCCGGCACAGATACGCAGTATTTT. This encodes CASSLAGTDTQYF.